This T cell receptor beta chain was found in a study of cytomegalovirus exposure and HLA in healthy donors. As regards this clone: What it binds is unknown.

In the PCR, 60 Vbeta and 13 Jbeta primers were used. The assay was immunoSEQ multiplex PCR, and TCRdb's table has in-frame clones only and misses some. Of 150,000 to 200,000 clones listed, around nine tenths are singletons. Germline CDR1 is MNHEY and CDR2 is SVGAGI. V was pared by 5 bases and J by 0 bases, with 7 bases between. The CDR3 is 14 amino acids. Findings and limits, study-wide: There were several of the most significant clusters that appeared linked to common viral pathogens in a later analysis. Researchers catalogued 164 TCR beta chains as cytomegalovirus-associated. In a later analysis, V- and J-gene trimming of beta chains associated with a DCLRE1C missense variant, replicated independently. Cytomegalovirus status, reportedly, was diagnosed with high specificity and sensitivity by the classifier.

V is TRBV6-5 and J is TRBJ1-4; no clear D gene. The sample taken for sequencing was PBMCs. The TCR comes from a woman under 30 in good health and CMV-seronegative. The CDR3 spells CASSRVATNEKLFF. In DNA form, the CDR3 reads TGTGCCAGCAGTCGGGTCGCAACTAATGAAAAACTGTTTTTT.